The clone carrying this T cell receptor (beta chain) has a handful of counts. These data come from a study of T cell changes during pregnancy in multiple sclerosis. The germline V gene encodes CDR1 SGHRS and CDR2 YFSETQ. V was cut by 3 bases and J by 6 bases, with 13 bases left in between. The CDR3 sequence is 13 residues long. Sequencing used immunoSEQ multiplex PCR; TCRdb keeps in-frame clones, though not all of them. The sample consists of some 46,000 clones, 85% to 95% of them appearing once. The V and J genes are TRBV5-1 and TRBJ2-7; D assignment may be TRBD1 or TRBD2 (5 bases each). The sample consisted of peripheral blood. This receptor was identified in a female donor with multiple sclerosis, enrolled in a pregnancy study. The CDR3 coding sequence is TGCGCCAGCAGCTACGACCGGGACGTCGAGCAGTACTTC. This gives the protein CASSYDRDVEQYF.